This is a list of T cell receptor beta chains from one sample in a study of T cell repertoires in cytomegalovirus infection. These TCRs' antigens remain unknown. TCRdb ran MiXCR on the reads and lists one entry per CDR3 protein. The profile shows 700,000 to 850,000 distinct CDR3 sequences, around a third of them singletons. The material was cultured CD8+ T cells from PBMCs, obtained from culture after CMV antigen stimulation. The receptors stem from a human donor in good health (CMV status not recorded). Some clones in this sample may be carry-over from other donors' samples. The conserved cysteine and the conserved F or W are not part of the CDR3 here. The order of the fields is D gene, clone size, V gene, CDR3 protein. D genes are given only for firm matches. Expanded clones get a size class; other rows say once, few or many, or leave the size out.

>-|-|TRBV5-6
ASSLRPPGTDAF
>-|few|TRBV25-1
ASMDQGGYT
>TRBD1|many|TRBV7-6
ASSLTGIGTEAF
>-|few|TRBV2
ASSERGTEPTDTQY
>-|-|TRBV27
ASSLSGDPRADTQY
>-|few|TRBV3-1
ASSNGRGSPYNEQF
>-|-|TRBV2
ASSQSRTVGNSNQPQH
>-|few|TRBV7-8
ASEGFQETQY
>-|few|TRBV19
ASSIGGIAPEAF
>TRBD1|-|TRBV7-3
ASSSTFKDREETQY
>-|-|TRBV3-1
ASSQIGGEREEKLF
>TRBD2|-|TRBV7-2
AGTDGAGGPQETQY
>-|few|TRBV10-3
AISDVRWEQY
>-|many|TRBV4-1
ASSQGEDISYEQY
>TRBD1|-|TRBV6-5
ASSLGTGGWNSPLH
>TRBD1|many|TRBV7-8
ASSLRRDRDEQF
>-|-|TRBV7-6
ASSGPWGGAQYGYT
>TRBD1|few|TRBV6-2/TRBV6-3
ASSYGDSQYSNQPQH
>TRBD2|-|TRBV6-2/TRBV6-3
ASSLRGLAGPSSYNEQF
>-|once|TRBV20-1
SADISESTNEKLF
>-|-|TRBV24-1
ATSEYTEAF
>-|few|TRBV2
ASRETPVFTDTQY
>-|few|TRBV20-1
SLDPGRYTDTQY
>-|many|TRBV7-8
ASSPRAPSNEQF
>-|-|TRBV6-5
ASIVDGEAF
>-|-|TRBV7-9
ASSPPGTSGNTIY
>TRBD2|many|TRBV7-9
ASRPPASSGGARGELF
>TRBD2|few|TRBV12-3/TRBV12-4
ASSLRTSGGFSYNEQF